Below are 11 T cell receptor beta chains sequenced from a single sample in a study of human T cells and chemical hapten exposure. TCRdb reprocessed the RACE reads with MiXCR, giving one entry per CDR3 protein. The table has around 330,000 distinct CDR3 sequences, over 5% seen once; the top ten hold more than 8%. Sample time point: pre-sensitization, week 0. Specified treatment: therapeutic diphenylcyclopropenone sensitization with weekly scalp DPC. The sequencing used whole blood, collected in connection with sensitization to the hapten diphenylcyclopropenone (DPC). These receptors came from a woman aged 18 to 35 with alopecia areata. Some clones in this sample may be carry-over from other donors' samples.

This chain joins TRBV6-4 and TRBJ2-2; a possible D gene is TRBD2 (5 bases). CDR3 length: 14 residues. Trimming took off 7 bases at V and 1 base at J, with 10 bases between the two ends. CDR1 is MRHNA and CDR2 is SNTAGT in the germline V gene. This CDR3 is CASKSGWNTGELFF. CDR3 bases: TGTGCCAGCAAATCGGGATGGAACACCGGGGAGCTGTTTTTT.

This clonotype has ten or more counts. The chain uses TRBV28 and TRBJ1-2; no clear D. V was shortened by 10 bases and J by 2 bases, with 14 bases between the two germline ends. The length of the CDR3 is 13 residues. Germline V gene sequence: CDR1 MDHEN, CDR2 SYDVKM. CDR3 sequence reads: CATRLPANYGYTF. CDR3 sequence (DNA): TGTGCCACTCGCCTCCCAGCGAACTATGGCTACACCTTC.

This clonotype was found many times. The V and J genes are TRBV4-1 and TRBJ1-6; D remains unclear. The CDR3 length is 12 residues. The germline V gene has CDR1 MGHRA and CDR2 YSYEKL. Trimming left V 1 base short and J 13 bases short, with 8 bases between. The CDR3 DNA reads TGCGCCAGCAGCCAAGCGACGTCGCCCCTCCACTTT. Translated, it gives CASSQATSPLHF.

This clonotype was detected many times. This chain uses TRBV20-1 with TRBJ1-2; a weak D match, TRBD1 (6 bases). The CDR3 has 13 residues. Between the trimmed V and J ends, which lost 6 bases and 3 bases, there was a span of 14 bases. Germline V gene data show CDR1 as DFQATT and CDR2 as SNEGSKA (reference sequence). The CDR3 DNA sequence: TGCAGTGCCCCACCGGGACACTACTATGGCTACACCTTC. Protein product: CSAPPGHYYGYTF.

The genes are TRBV5-6 and TRBJ1-1; D remains unclear. Germline CDR1 SGHDT, CDR2 YYEEEE. Trimming took 4 bases from V and 3 from J, leaving 13 bases between them. The CDR3 sequence is 14 residues long. The CDR3 DNA is TGTGCCAGCAGCGGTAAGGGTCGGCACACTGAAGCTTTCTTT. Protein product: CASSGKGRHTEAFF. The complete variable domain, with remaining parts taken from reference TRBV5-6 and TRBJ1-1, reads DAGVTQSPTHLIKTRGQQVTLRCSPKSGHDTVSWYQQALGQGPQFIFQYYEEEERQRGNFPDRFSGHQFPNYSSELNVNALLLGDSALYLCASSGKGRHTEAFFGQGTRLTVV.

This clonotype was seen only a few times. This chain joins TRBV7-9 and TRBJ1-1, with TRBD1 matching 7 bases. In germline, CDR1 is SEHNR, CDR2 FQNEAQ (reference sequence). This CDR3 spans 12 amino acids. The V segment lost 5 bases and the J segment 7 bases; nucleotides outside the gene matches: 4. The CDR3 spells CASSTGQLEAFF. The DNA of the CDR3 is TGTGCCAGCAGCACGGGACAGCTTGAAGCTTTCTTT.

This clonotype was seen at least ten times. The chain is built from TRBV10-3 and TRBJ1-5, with D possibly TRBD1 on 5 matching bases. Germline CDR1 is ENHRY and CDR2 is SYGVKD. The V end was cut by 6 bases, the J end by 5 bases, with 8 bases between. The length of the CDR3 is 12 residues. The CDR3 sequence: CAIREGDQPQHF. The DNA for the CDR3 is TGTGCCATCAGGGAAGGGGATCAGCCCCAGCATTTT.

This clonotype was counted between two and nine times. This chain's CDR3 is CASSPERGGLDEQFF. The CDR3 DNA follows: TGTGCCAGCAGCCCCGAGCGGGGGGGCCTTGATGAGCAGTTCTTC. The chain employs TRBV7-9 and TRBJ2-1, with 10 bases aligning to TRBD2. The CDR3 totals 15 residues. The germline CDR1 and CDR2 sequences are SEHNR and FQNEAQ (reference sequence). The V segment lost 5 bases and the J segment 8 bases; nucleotides outside the gene matches: 9.

V usage is TRBV10-3 and J usage is TRBJ1-4; TRBD1 agrees at 8 bases. After removal of 2 bases from V and 8 bases from J, the junction contained 10 bases not matched to a gene. This CDR3 is 16 amino acids long. Germline-derived CDR1 and CDR2 are ENHRY and SYGVKD. CDR3 bases: TGTGCCATCAGTGAGGGACAGGGAGGGAGGAAGGAAAAACTGTTTTTT. Protein product: CAISEGQGGRKEKLFF.

This clonotype was seen ten or more times. The J gene is TRBJ2-3, the V gene TRBV24-1; maybe TRBD1 (6 bases). CDR1 and CDR2 (germline): KGHDR, SFDVKD. The V and J ends lost 5 bases and 0 bases respectively, with 8 bases between them. This CDR3 contains 14 residues. CDR3 nucleotide sequence: TGTGCCACCAGTGCAGGGGATAGCACAGATACGCAGTATTTT. This translates into CATSAGDSTDTQYF.

This clonotype has ten or more counts. The V and J genes are TRBV6-2 or TRBV6-3 and TRBJ2-2, with D hard to call. Germline CDR1 and CDR2: MNHEY and SVGEGT. The CDR3 runs 15 residues. V was pared by 6 bases and J by 4 bases, with 15 bases between. Written as DNA, the CDR3 is TGTGCCAGCAGGCCGACTGGCCTCGGCACCGGGGAGCTGTTTTTT. It encodes CASRPTGLGTGELFF.